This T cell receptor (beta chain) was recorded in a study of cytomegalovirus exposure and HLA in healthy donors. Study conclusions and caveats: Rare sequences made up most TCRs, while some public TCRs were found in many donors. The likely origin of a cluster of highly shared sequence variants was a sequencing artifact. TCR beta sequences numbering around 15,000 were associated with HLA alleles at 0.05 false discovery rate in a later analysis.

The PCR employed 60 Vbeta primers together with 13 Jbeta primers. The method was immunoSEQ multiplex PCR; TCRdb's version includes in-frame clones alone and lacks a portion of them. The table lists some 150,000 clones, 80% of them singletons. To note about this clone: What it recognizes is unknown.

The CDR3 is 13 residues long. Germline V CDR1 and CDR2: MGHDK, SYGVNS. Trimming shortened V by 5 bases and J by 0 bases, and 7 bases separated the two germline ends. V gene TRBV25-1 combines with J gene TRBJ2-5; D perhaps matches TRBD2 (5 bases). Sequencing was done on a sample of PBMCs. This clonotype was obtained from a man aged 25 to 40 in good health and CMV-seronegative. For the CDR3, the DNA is TGTGCCAGCAGTTCGGGGTACCAAGAGACCCAGTACTTC. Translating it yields CASSSGYQETQYF.